This note documents a single T cell receptor (beta chain) sequence. V dropped 4 bases and J dropped 7; count of bases not matched to a gene: 6. The CDR3 runs 15 residues. CDR1 is SGHVS, CDR2 FNYEAQ, per germline. This record belongs to a study of human T cells and chemical hapten exposure. TCRdb redid the calling of the RACE reads with MiXCR, one entry per CDR3 protein. The data contain 340,000 or so distinct CDR3 sequences, roughly 6.9% of them singletons. The time point denotes: patch test 1, 2 weeks after DPC sensitization. Treatment defined: therapeutic diphenylcyclopropenone sensitization with weekly scalp DPC.

Sequencing used whole blood, obtained in connection with sensitization to the hapten diphenylcyclopropenone (DPC). The rearrangement joins TRBV7-6 to TRBJ1-4; 10 bases are shared with TRBD1. This receptor was obtained from a young woman with alopecia areata. Some clones in this sample may be carry-over from other donors' samples. In nucleotides, the CDR3 is TGTGCCAGCAGCTGGACAGGGGGATTTGGTGAAAAACTGTTTTTT. Translated, it gives CASSWTGGFGEKLFF.